The clone carrying this TCR beta chain was seen a few times. As yet, its antigen is unknown. This specimen belongs to a study of cytomegalovirus exposure and HLA in healthy donors. For the study at large: The 120 validation repertoires, a later analysis reported, used the same platform as the 700 or so repertoires from the first cohort.

Study-level points and caveats: TCR sequences were mostly rare, though some public TCRs occurred in many donors. Three CMV-associated chains proved CMV antigen-specific in vitro.

This CDR3 comprises 10 residues. V gave up 6 bases and J gave up 7 bases, with 9 bases separating them. The germline V gene encodes CDR1 DFQATT and CDR2 SNEGSKA (reference sequence). The donors were in the approximately 130-subject validation cohort, distinct from the roughly 700-subject first cohort. Assay used: immunoSEQ multiplex PCR; TCRdb lists only in-frame clones, some missing. The sample includes some 160,000 clones, 88% of them seen just once. The sequenced sample was PBMCs. The sequence was obtained from a man aged 18 to 29 in good health and CMV-seronegative. The chain has TRBV20-1 and TRBJ1-1, with D maybe TRBD1 (6 bases). CDR3 coding DNA: TGCAGTGCGGGAGGGGGTGAAGCTTTCTTT. This gives the protein CSAGGGEAFF.